This T cell receptor beta chain was obtained from a study of control samples from healthy donors and cancer patients. Sequencing was performed with immunoSEQ multiplex PCR; in TCRdb, only in-frame clones are kept and a portion is missing. The profile covers 99,000 or so clones, with around 82% appearing a single time and around 14% taken by the ten largest. Deletions cut 1 base from V and 1 base from J, with 10 bases between. Germline-derived CDR1 and CDR2 are MNHNS and SASEGT. This CDR3 is 15 amino acids long. The TCR was taken from a woman aged 50 to 65 in good health. The chain couples TRBV6-1 to TRBJ1-2; TRBD1 is a possible D gene (5 bases). Sequenced: blood. The CDR3 sequence: CASSEVGGDNYGYTF. The CDR3 bases are TGTGCCAGCAGTGAAGTAGGAGGGGATAACTATGGCTACACCTTC.